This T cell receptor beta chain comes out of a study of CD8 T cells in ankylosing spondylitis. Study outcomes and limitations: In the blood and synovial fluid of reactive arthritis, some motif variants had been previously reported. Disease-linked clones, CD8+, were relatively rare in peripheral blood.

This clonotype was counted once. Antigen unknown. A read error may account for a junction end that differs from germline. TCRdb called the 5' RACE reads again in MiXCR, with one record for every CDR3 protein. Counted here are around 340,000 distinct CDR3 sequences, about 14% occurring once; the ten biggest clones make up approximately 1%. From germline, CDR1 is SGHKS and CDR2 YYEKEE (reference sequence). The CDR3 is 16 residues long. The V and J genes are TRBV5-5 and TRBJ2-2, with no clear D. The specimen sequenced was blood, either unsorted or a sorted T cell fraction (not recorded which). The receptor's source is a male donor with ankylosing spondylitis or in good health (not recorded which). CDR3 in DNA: TGTGCCGGCAGCTTGCAAACAGCTACGAACACCGGGGAGCTGTTTTTT. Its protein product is CAGSLQTATNTGELFF.